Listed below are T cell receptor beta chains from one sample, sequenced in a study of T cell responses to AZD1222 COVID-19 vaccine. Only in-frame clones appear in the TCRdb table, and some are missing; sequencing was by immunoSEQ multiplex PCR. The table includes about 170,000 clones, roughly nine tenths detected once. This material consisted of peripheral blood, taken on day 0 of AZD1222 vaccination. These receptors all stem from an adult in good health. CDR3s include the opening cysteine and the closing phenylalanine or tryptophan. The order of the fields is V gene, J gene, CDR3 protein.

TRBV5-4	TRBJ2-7	CASSLAGRWSAYEQYF
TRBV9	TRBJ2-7	CASSVGDSYEQYF
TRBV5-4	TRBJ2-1	CASRSLAGVDEQFF
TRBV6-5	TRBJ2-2	CASSYSSGAGGELFF
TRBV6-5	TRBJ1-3	CASSPLGGTGNTIYF
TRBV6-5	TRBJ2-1	CASSSPLDRGYNEQFF
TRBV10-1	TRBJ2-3	CASSVTRGLGTDTQYF
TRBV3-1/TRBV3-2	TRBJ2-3	CASSHLRNTGDTQYF
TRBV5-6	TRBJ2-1	CASSPTGQLSLGQFF
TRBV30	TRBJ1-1	CASQARKAFF
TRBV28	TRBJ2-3	CASSLLGVGTDTQYF
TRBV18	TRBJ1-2	CASSPKDREDYGYTF
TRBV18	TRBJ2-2	CASSPPRGNTGELFF
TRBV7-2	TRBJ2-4	CASSQAKNIQYF
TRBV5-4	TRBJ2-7	CASSLQGRYYEQYF
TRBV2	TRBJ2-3	CASSERVGSDTDTQYF